This entry features one TCR beta chain sequence. The antigen is unknown. This CDR3 comprises 16 residues. Germline V lookup: CDR1 LGHNA, CDR2 YNFKEQ. V trimming: 0 bases; J trimming: 4 bases; junction bases outside the gene matches: 6. Here immunoSEQ multiplex PCR was the method, and the copy in TCRdb shows in-frame clones only, minus some. This table has 75,000 to 95,000 clones, around nine tenths appearing once. This sample is part of a study of T cell responses to AZD1222 COVID-19 vaccine. Regarding the study as a whole: A mostly white British donor set with more females was recruited, and clonal diversity was possibly underestimated.

This clonotype originated in an adult in good health. The rearrangement joins TRBV4-2 to TRBJ2-3; 8 positions match TRBD2. The specimen comprised peripheral blood, sampled on day 0 of MenACWY control vaccination. CDR3 bases: TGTGCCAGCAGCCAAGATGCTACTAGCGGTGCAGATACGCAGTATTTT. Residues: CASSQDATSGADTQYF.